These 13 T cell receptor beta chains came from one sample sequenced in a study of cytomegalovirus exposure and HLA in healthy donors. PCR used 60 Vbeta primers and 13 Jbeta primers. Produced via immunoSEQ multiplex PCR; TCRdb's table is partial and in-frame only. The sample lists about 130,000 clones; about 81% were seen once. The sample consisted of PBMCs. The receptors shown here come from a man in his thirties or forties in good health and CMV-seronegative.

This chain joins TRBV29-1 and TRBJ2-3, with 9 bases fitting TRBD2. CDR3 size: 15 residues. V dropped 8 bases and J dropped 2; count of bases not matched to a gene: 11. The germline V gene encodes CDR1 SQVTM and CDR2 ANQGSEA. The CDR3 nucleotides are TGCAGCACCGCGGGTGCGGGAGGGGCCACAGATACGCAGTATTTT. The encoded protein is CSTAGAGGATDTQYF.

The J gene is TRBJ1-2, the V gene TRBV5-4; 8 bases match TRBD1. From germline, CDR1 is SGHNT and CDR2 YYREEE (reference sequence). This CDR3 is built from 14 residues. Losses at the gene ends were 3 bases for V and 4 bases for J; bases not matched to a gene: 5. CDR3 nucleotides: TGTGCCAGCAGCTCGGGACAGGTTCCCTATGGCTACACCTTC. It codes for CASSSGQVPYGYTF.

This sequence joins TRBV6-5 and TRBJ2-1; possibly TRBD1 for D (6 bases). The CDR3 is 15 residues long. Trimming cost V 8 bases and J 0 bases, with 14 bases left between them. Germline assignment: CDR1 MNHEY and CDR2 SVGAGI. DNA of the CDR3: TGTGCCAGCTCTAGGGGGTTAAGCTCCTACAATGAGCAGTTCTTC. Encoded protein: CASSRGLSSYNEQFF.

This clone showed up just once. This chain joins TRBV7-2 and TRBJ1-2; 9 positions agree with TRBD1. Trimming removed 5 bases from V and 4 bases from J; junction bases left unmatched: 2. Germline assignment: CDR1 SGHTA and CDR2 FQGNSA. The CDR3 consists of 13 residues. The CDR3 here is CASSAGQGYGYTF. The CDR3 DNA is TGTGCCAGCAGCGCGGGACAGGGCTATGGCTACACCTTC.

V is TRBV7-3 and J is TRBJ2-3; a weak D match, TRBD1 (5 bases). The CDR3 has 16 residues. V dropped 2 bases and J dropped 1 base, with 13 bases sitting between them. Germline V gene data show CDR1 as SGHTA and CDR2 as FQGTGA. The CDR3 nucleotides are TGTGCCAGCAGCTTAGTAGGCAGGGCAGGCACAGATACGCAGTATTTT. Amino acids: CASSLVGRAGTDTQYF.

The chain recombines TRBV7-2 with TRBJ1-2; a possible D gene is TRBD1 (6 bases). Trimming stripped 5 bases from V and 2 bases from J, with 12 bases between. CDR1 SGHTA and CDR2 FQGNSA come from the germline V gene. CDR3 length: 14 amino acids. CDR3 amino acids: CASSAITGNYGYTF. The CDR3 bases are TGTGCCAGCAGCGCGATCACAGGGAACTATGGCTACACCTTC.

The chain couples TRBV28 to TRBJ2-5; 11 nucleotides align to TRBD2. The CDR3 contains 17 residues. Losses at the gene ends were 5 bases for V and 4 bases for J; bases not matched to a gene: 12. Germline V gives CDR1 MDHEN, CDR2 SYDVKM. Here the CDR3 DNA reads TGTGCCAGCAGTGACGGACTAGCGGGTCTAAGACGAGAGACCCAGTACTTC. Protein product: CASSDGLAGLRRETQYF.

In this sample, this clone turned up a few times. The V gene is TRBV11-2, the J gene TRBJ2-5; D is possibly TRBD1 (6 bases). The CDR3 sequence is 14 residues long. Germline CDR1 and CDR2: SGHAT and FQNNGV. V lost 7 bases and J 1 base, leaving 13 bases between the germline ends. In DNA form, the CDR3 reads TGTGCCAGCACCAGGGGCAGGGGCCAAGAGACCCAGTACTTC. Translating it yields CASTRGRGQETQYF.

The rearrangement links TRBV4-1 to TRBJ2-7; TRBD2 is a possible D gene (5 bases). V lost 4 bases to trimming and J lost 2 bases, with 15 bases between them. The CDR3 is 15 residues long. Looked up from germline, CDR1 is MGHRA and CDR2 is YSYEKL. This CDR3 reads CASSLTTDGTYEQYF. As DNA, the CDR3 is TGCGCCAGCAGCCTTACGACGGACGGGACCTACGAGCAGTACTTC.

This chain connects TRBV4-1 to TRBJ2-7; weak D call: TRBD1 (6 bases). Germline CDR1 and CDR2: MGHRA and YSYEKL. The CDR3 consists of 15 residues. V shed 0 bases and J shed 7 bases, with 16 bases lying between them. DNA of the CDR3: TGCGCCAGCAGCCAAGATCAGGGGCAGGGTTGGGAGCAGTACTTC. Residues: CASSQDQGQGWEQYF.

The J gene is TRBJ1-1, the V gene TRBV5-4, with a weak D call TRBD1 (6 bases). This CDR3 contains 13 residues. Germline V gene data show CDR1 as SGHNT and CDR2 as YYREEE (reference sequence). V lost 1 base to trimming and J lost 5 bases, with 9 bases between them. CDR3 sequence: CASSLTGITEAFF. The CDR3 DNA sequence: TGTGCCAGCAGCTTGACAGGGATTACTGAAGCTTTCTTT.

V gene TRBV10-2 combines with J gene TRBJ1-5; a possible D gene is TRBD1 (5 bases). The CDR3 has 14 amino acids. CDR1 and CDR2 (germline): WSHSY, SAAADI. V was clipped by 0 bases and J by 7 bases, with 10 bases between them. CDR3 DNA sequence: TGCGCCAGCAGTGAGTCGGACATAATCCAGCCCCAGCATTTT. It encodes CASSESDIIQPQHF.

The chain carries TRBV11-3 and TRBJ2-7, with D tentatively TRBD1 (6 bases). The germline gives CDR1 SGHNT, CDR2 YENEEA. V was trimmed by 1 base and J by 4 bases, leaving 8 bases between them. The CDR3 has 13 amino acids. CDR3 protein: CASSLAQGYEQYF. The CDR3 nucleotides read TGTGCCAGCAGCTTAGCCCAGGGGTACGAGCAGTACTTC.